This T cell receptor (beta chain) was captured in a study of blood T cell repertoires in COVID-19 (dated by TCRdb to between 2020 and 2021). Study-level background: The collaborator samples originated in the United States, Italy and Spain and spanned the acute and convalescent phases of COVID-19. The prospective study material was composed of cDNA or gDNA derived from T cells, B-cell-depleted T cells, or PBMCs. Deeply sampled blood TCRbeta repertoires from subjects exposed to, actively infected with, or recovered from COVID-19 were included in the dataset. The repertoires were released in a freely available public database intended as a resource for research on the immune response to SARS-CoV-2. Samples came from the ongoing ImmuneRACE study (first 160 participants) plus 1,254 subjects from 6 global collaborators. Nearly every sample came with metadata listing a de-identified subject ID, COVID-19 status, age in years and sex. Where HLA class I and class II types were available, the types were taken from metadata supplied by the sample provider, not from assay-based typing.

Results the study describes overall, beyond this receptor: How much clinical and demographic metadata was included differed by source and by participant, and the metadata was provided uncurated.

In Seattle, one collaborating source enrolled patients while the infection was active and tracked those patients longitudinally over the course of disease. Whole blood was collected in K2EDTA tubes by collaborating institutions according to the institutions' own protocols. For TCRbeta analysis, collaborator samples were shipped as frozen whole blood, as isolated PBMCs, or as DNA extracted from either sample type. Concerning this clone: Its antigen has not been determined. The record has no base qualities; no much larger clone is one base away.

The immunoSEQ Assay, a bias-controlled multiplex PCR, was used to amplify TCRbeta CDR3 regions from genomic DNA. In the authors' own workflow: Within the assay, amplification of reference gene primers was used to estimate how many nucleated cells each sample contained. To quantify the absolute abundance of each unique TCRbeta CDR3 rearrangement, sequence reads were collapsed and filtered. For each sample, productive Simpson clonality was calculated as the square root of Simpson's diversity index over productive rearrangements. Imported from immuneACCESS, the table was reduced by TCRdb to in-frame sequences with V and J called. These copies leave out some clones; in studies compared against another copy, an unresolved V gene accounts for under half, and the cause of the remainder is not known. The V and J calls and clone size are taken from that table; D and trimming were inferred from the DNA. The sample table contains around 160,000 clones; only one count was recorded for 80% to 90% of them. Approximately 8% of the sample belongs to the ten largest clones.

The cysteine opens and the phenylalanine closes a CDR3 of 15 amino acids. The CDR3 DNA has 45 bases and is translated from base 1. The germline V gene encodes CDR1 MNHNS and CDR2 SASEGT. The junction carries 15 bases between V and J, which are trimmed by 2 bases and 8 bases respectively. This receptor was obtained from a woman aged 55-69 years with COVID-19, enrolled during active disease. Recombination connected TRBV6-1 to TRBJ1-4; perhaps TRBD1 is the D gene, with 5 bases matching. The sequenced sample consisted of peripheral blood. The DNA sequence is given as TGTGCCAGCAGTGAATACCAGGGTGGATGGGAAAAACTGTTTTTT. This yields the protein CASSEYQGGWEKLFF.